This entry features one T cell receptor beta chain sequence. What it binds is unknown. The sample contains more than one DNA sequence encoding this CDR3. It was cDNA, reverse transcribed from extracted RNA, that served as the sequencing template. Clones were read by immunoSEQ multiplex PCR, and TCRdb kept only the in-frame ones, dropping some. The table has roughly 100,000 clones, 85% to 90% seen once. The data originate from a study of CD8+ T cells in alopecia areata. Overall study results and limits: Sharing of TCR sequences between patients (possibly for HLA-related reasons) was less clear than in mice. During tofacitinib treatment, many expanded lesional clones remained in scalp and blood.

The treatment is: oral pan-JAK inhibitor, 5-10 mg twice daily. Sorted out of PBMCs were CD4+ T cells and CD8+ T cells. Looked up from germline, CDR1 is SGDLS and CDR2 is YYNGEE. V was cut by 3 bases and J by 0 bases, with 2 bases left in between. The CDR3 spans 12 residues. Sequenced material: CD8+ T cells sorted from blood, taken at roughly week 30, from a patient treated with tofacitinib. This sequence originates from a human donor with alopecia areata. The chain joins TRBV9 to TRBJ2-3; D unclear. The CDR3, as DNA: TGTGCCAGCAGCGGGAGCACAGATACGCAGTATTTT. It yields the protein CASSGSTDTQYF. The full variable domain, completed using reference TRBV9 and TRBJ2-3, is DSGVTQTPKHLITATGQRVTLRCSPRSGDLSVYWYQQSLDQGLQFLIQYYNGEERAKGNILERFSAQQFPDLHSELNLSSLELGDSALYFCASSGSTDTQYFGPGTRLTVL.